Described below is a single TCR beta chain sequence and its context. This entry belongs to a study of control samples from healthy donors and cancer patients. The CDR3 sequence is 16 residues long. Trimming removed 5 bases at V and 3 bases at J, with 17 bases between. Germline-derived CDR1 and CDR2 are SEHNR and FQNEAQ (reference sequence). Sequencing was performed with immunoSEQ multiplex PCR; in TCRdb, only in-frame clones are kept and a portion is missing. The sample includes roughly 80,000 clones, about 88% seen only once; the top ten take under 7.5%. The specimen sequenced was blood. The chain recombines TRBV7-9 with TRBJ1-3; possibly TRBD1 for D (6 bases). The origin of this receptor is a woman aged 45-65 years in good health. The CDR3 nucleotides read TGTGCCAGCAGCCCTACTCAGACAGGTTTTGGAAACACCATATATTTT. Protein sequence: CASSPTQTGFGNTIYF. The complete variable domain, with remaining parts taken from reference TRBV7-9 and TRBJ1-3, reads DTGVSQNPRHKITKRGQNVTFRCDPISEHNRLYWYRQTLGQGPEFLTYFQNEAQLEKSRLLSDRFSAERPKGSFSTLEIQRTEQGDSAMYLCASSPTQTGFGNTIYFGEGSWLTVV.